This paragraph reports one T cell receptor (beta chain). Germline V gives CDR1 SGDLS, CDR2 YYNGEE. V dropped 3 bases and J dropped 3 bases, with 7 bases sitting between them. CDR3 length: 12 residues. The entry originates in a study of cytomegalovirus exposure and HLA in healthy donors. Some clones are missing from TCRdb's copy, which holds only in-frame ones; the method was immunoSEQ multiplex PCR. Of some 350,000 clones in the sample, 87% were seen once. The sequenced sample was PBMCs. This receptor was obtained from a young woman in good health and CMV-seropositive. The V gene is TRBV9, the J gene TRBJ2-7, with no clear D. CDR3: CASSADFYEQYF. The CDR3 nucleotides read TGTGCCAGCAGCGCGGATTTCTACGAGCAGTACTTC.